This T cell receptor (beta chain) was found in a study of control samples from healthy donors and cancer patients. Profiling relied on immunoSEQ multiplex PCR, and the TCRdb table lists in-frame clones only, not all of them. In the table there are some 150,000 clones, about 94% of which are singletons. The sequence was collected from a man aged 55 to 70 with colorectal cancer. Material for sequencing was PBMCs.

The CDR3 loop is CASSLSAGAVETQYF. In DNA form, the CDR3 reads TGTGCCAGTAGTCTCTCGGCAGGGGCAGTCGAGACCCAGTACTTC. This chain links TRBV19 with TRBJ2-5, with D maybe TRBD1 (6 bases). The CDR3 length is 15 residues. V was pared by 5 bases and J by 5 bases, with 18 bases between. The germline V gene has CDR1 LNHDA and CDR2 SQIVND (reference sequence).